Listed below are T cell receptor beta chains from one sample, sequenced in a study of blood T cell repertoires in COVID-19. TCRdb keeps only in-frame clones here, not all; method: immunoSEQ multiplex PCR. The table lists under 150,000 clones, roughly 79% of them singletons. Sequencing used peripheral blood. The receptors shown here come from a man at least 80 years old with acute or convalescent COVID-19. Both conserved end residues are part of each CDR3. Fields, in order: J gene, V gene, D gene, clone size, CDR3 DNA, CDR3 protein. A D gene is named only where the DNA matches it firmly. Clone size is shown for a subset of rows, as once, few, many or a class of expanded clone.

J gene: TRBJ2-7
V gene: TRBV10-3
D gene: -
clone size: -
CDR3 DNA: TGTGCCATCAGCGATCAGGAGGGCTTAGTCGCCTACGAGCAGTACTTC
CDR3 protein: CAISDQEGLVAYEQYF

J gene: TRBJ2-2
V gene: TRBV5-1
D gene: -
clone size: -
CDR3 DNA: TGCGCCAGCAGCCCGCTAGTGAACACCGGGGAGCTGTTTTTT
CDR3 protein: CASSPLVNTGELFF

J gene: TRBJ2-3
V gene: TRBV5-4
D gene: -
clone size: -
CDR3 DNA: TGTGCCAGCAGCTTATGGGGGCCCGGCACAGATACGCAGTATTTT
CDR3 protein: CASSLWGPGTDTQYF

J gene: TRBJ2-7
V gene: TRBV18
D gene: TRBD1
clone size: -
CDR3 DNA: TGTGCCAGCTCACCACGTCTTACGGGACAGGGGGACTCCTACGAGCAGTACTTC
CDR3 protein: CASSPRLTGQGDSYEQYF

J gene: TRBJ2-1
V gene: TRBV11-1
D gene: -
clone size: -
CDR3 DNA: TGTGCCAGCAGCACAGGGACCTGGGGGAATGAGCAGTTCTTC
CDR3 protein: CASSTGTWGNEQFF

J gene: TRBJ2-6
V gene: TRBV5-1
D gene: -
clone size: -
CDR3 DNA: TGCGCCAGCAGCCCGGAGGGCAGAAGCTCTGGGGCCAACGTCCTGACTTTC
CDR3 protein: CASSPEGRSSGANVLTF

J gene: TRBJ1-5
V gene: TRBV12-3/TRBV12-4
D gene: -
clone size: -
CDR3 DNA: TGTGCCAGCAGTTGGGAGAAGGGGCATTTT
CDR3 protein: CASSWEKGHF

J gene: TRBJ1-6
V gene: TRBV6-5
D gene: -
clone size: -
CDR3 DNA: TGTGCCAGCACTAATCAGGGGTTTAATTCACCCCTCCACTTT
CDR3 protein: CASTNQGFNSPLHF

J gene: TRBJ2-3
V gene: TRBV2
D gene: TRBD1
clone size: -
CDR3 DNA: TGTGCCAGCATTCGGGACAGGGGGCAAGATACGCAGTATTTT
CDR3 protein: CASIRDRGQDTQYF

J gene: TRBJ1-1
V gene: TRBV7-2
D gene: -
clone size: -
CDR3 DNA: TGTGCCAGCAGCTTAGATCCGGGGGAAGACACTGAAGCTTTCTTT
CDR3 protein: CASSLDPGEDTEAFF

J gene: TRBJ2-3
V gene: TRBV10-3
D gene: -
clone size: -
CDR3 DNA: TGTGCCTGTGGTGGGGGGATTAGCACAGATACGCAGTATTTT
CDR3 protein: CACGGGISTDTQYF

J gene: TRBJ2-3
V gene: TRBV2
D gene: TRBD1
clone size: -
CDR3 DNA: TGTGCCAGCACTCCCCCGGGACAGGTTCCCACAGATACGCAGTATTTT
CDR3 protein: CASTPPGQVPTDTQYF

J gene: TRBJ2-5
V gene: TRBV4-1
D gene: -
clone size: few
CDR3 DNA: TGCGCCAGCAGCCAAGGTCACAGCCAAGAGACCCAGTACTTC
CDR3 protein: CASSQGHSQETQYF

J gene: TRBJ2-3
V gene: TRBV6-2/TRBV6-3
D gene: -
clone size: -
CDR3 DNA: TGTGCCAGCAGCCCAACAGCCTTGGTTCTGTCGGATACGCAGTATTTT
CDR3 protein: CASSPTALVLSDTQYF

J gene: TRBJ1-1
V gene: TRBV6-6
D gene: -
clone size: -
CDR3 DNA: TGTGCCAGCAGCCGACTAGGGAACACTGAAGCTTTCTTT
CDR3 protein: CASSRLGNTEAFF

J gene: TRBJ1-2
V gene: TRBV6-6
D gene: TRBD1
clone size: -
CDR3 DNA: TGTGCCAGCAGTTACGGGGACAGGGTCGATGGCTACACCTTC
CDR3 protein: CASSYGDRVDGYTF

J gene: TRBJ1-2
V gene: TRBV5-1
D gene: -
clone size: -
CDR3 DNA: TGCGCCAGCAGCTTGGCGGCGAACTCGGGTGGCTACACCTTC
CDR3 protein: CASSLAANSGGYTF

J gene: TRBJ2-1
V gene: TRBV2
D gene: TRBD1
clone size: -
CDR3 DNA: TGTGCCAGCAGTTACCCGGTACAGGGGGATTACAATGAGCAGTTCTTC
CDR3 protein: CASSYPVQGDYNEQFF

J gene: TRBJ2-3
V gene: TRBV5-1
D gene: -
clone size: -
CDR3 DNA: TGCGCCAGCACCTCACAGGGATCTACGGATACGCAGTATTTT
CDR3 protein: CASTSQGSTDTQYF

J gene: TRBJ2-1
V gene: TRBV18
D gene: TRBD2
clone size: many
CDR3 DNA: TGTGCCAGCTCACCGCTAGCGGGGAATGAGCAGTTCTTC
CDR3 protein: CASSPLAGNEQFF

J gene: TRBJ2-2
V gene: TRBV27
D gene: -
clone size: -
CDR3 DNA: TGTGCCAGCAGTCCGGGACTTTATTACACCGGGGAGCTGTTTTTT
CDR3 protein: CASSPGLYYTGELFF

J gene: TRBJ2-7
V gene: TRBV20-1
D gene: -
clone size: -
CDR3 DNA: TGCAGTGCTAGTCGGGGCGGGGATCCCTACGAGCAGTACTTC
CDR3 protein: CSASRGGDPYEQYF

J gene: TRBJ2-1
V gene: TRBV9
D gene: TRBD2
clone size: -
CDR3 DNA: TGTGCCAGCAGCGTAGCAGGCTTGCGGGGGGGAAAACACAATGAGCAGTTCTTC
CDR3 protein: CASSVAGLRGGKHNEQFF

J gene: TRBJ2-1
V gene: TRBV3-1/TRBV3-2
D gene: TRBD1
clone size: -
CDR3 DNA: TGTGCCAGCAGCCAAGATGGGACAGGGGAGAATGAGCAGTTCTTC
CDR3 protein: CASSQDGTGENEQFF

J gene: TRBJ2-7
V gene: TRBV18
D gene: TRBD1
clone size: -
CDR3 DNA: TGTGCCAGCTCCCTCGGACAGGGAAGATCCTACGAGCAGTACTTC
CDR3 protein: CASSLGQGRSYEQYF

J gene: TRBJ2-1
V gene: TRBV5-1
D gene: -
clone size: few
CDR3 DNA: TGCGCCAGCAGCCCCACCAGCGGAGCCCTCTCCTACAATGAGCAGTTCTTC
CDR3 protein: CASSPTSGALSYNEQFF

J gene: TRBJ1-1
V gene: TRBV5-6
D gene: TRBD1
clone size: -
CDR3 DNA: TGTGCCAGCAGCTTGGCGGCAGGGGGAAAGAACACTGAAGCTTTCTTT
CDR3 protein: CASSLAAGGKNTEAFF

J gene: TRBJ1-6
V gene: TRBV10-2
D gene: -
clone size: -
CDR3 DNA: TGCGCCAGCAGTGAGTTGCTAGGCAGCTCGACCGGTGGGAATTCACCCCTCCACTTT
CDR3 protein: CASSELLGSSTGGNSPLHF

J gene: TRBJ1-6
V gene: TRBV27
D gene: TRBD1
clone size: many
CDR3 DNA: TGTGCCAGCAGTGGGACAGGGGGGATTAATTCACCCCTCCACTTT
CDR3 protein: CASSGTGGINSPLHF

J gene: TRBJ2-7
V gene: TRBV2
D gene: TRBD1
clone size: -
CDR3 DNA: TGTGCCAGCAGTCCGAGACAGGGGGCTGGGTACGAGCAGTACTTC
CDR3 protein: CASSPRQGAGYEQYF

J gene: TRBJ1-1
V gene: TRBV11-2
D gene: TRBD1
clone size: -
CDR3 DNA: TGTGCCAGCAGCTCCAGGACAGGGCTGAACACTGAAGCTTTCTTT
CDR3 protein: CASSSRTGLNTEAFF

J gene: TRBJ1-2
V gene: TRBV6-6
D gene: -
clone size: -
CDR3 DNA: TGTGCCAGCAGTTACGCGGGGGGCTCAGCTAACTATGGCTACACCTTC
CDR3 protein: CASSYAGGSANYGYTF

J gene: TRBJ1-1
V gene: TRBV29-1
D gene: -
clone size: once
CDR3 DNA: TGCAGCGTTCGGCAGAGGGACACTGAAGCTTTCTTT
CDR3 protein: CSVRQRDTEAFF

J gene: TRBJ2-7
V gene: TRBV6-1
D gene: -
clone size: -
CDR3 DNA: TGTGCCAGCAGTGAAGGTGGGGGCAAGTACTTC
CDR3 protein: CASSEGGGKYF

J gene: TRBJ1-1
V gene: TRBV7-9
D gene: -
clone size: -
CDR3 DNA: TGTGCCAGCAGCCCCGGGGGGGCGGCCGTTATGAACACTGAAGCTTTCTTT
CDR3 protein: CASSPGGAAVMNTEAFF

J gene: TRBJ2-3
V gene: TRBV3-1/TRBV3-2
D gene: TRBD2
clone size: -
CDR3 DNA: TGTGCCAGCAGCCAAGGGGTGAGCGGGGGGATCACAGATACGCAGTATTTT
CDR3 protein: CASSQGVSGGITDTQYF

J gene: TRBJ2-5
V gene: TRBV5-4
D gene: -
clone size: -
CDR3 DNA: TGTGCCAGCAGCTTGGGGCAGGGACTCCTCCAAGAGACCCAGTACTTC
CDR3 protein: CASSLGQGLLQETQYF

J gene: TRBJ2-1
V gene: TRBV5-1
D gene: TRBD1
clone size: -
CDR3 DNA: TGCGCCAGCAGGTCCGGGACAGGCTCCTACAATGAGCAGTTCTTC
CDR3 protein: CASRSGTGSYNEQFF

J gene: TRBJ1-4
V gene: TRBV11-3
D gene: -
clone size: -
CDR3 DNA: TGTGCCAGCAGCTTTCTGATCAGGTCCCTTGGCGTAAAACTGTTTTTT
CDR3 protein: CASSFLIRSLGVKLFF

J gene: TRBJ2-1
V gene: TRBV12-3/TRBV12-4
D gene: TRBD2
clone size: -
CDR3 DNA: TGTGCCAGCAGTTTTGGGGGGGTAGAGCAGTTCTTC
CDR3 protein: CASSFGGVEQFF

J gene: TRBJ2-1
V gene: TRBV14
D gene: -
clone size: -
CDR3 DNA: TGTGCCAGCAGCCAAGATCGGGGAGTGGGGCAGTTCTTC
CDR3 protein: CASSQDRGVGQFF

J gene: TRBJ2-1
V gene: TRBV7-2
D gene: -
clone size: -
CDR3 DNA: TGTGCCAGCAGCTCCGGAGGTAGCTCCTACAATGAGCAGTTCTTC
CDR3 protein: CASSSGGSSYNEQFF

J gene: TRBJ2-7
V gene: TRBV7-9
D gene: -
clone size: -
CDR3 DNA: TGTGCCAGCAGCTTAGGGGGGCTGCCTAACGAGCAGTACTTC
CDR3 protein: CASSLGGLPNEQYF

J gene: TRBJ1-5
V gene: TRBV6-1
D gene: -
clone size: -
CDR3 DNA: TGTGCCAGCAGTGCACAGGGCGGTGTTAGCAATCAGCCCCAGCATTTT
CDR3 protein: CASSAQGGVSNQPQHF

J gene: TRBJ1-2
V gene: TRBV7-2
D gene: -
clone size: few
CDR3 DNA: TGTGCCAGCAGCTTTAGAGACACCCATGGCTACACCTTC
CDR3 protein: CASSFRDTHGYTF

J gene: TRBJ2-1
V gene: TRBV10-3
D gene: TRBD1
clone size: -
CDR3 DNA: TGTGCCACTGAGACAGGGGCCACCTACAATGAGCAGTTCTTC
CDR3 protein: CATETGATYNEQFF

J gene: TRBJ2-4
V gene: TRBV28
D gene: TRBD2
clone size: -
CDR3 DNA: TGTGCCAGCAGTGGCGGGGGGCAGGGGACCAAAAACATTCAGTACTTC
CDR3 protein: CASSGGGQGTKNIQYF

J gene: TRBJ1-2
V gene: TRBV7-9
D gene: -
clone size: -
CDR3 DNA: TGTGCCAGCAGCCTCGGACAGCGCTATGGCTACACCTTC
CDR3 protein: CASSLGQRYGYTF

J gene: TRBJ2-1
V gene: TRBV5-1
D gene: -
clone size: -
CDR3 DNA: TGCGCCAGCAGCTGGGGTCGGCGGACTATGAAGAATGAGCAGTTCTTC
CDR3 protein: CASSWGRRTMKNEQFF

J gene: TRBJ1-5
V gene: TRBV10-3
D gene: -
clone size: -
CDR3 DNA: TGTGCCATCAGTGAGTCATCAGGGGCGTATCAGCCCCAGCATTTT
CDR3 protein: CAISESSGAYQPQHF

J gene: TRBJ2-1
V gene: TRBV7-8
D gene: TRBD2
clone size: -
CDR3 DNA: TGTGCCAGCAGCTTACCGACTAGCGGGGCTACTACTCCCCTCTCCTACAATGAGCAGTTCTTC
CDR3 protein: CASSLPTSGATTPLSYNEQFF

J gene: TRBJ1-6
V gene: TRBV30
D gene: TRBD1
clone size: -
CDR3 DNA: TGTGCCTGGAGTACAGGGGAGGCCCTTTCACCCCTCCACTTT
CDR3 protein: CAWSTGEALSPLHF

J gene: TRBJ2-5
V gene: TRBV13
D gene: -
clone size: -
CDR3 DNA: TGTGCCAGCAGCTTAGACATGACAGGCGGCCAAGAGACCCAGTACTTC
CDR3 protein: CASSLDMTGGQETQYF

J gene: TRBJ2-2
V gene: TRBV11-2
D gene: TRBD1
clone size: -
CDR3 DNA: TGTGCCAGCAGCTGGGGGACAGCTAACACCGGGGAGCTGTTTTTT
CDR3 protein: CASSWGTANTGELFF